This T cell receptor beta chain stems from a study of patients and donors after allogeneic stem cell transplantation. TCRdb passed the RT-PCR reads through MiXCR, listing each CDR3 protein once. In the table there are about 960,000 distinct CDR3 sequences, roughly 17% of which are singletons. In germline, CDR1 is LGHNA, CDR2 YSLEER. The CDR3 runs 14 residues. V lost 0 bases and J lost 7, with 12 bases in between. The clonotype comes from a human donor who was either an allogeneic HSCT recipient or a stem cell or donor lymphocyte infusion donor (not recorded which). It is not recorded whose cells these are; they may come from a transplant donor. The sequenced sample was blood, either unsorted or a sorted T cell fraction (not recorded which). The chain uses TRBV4-3 and TRBJ1-2, with a weak D call TRBD1 (5 bases). DNA for the CDR3: TGCGCCAGCAGCCAAGATGGGGGGGTTGGTGGCTACACCTTC. This translates into CASSQDGGVGGYTF.